The rows below give T cell receptor beta chains drawn from one sample of a study of T-cell reconstitution after alpha-beta-depleted transplantation in children. In TCRdb, the PCR reads were re-called with MiXCR into one record per CDR3 protein. The repertoire holds almost 600,000 distinct CDR3 sequences, with 25% to 30% as singletons. The sequencing here drew on PBMCs, taken before TCRalphabeta/CD19-depleted stem cell transplant. Receptor source: a boy younger than two with Wiskott-Aldrich syndrome, due to receive a stem cell transplant. The CDR3 runs from the conserved cysteine through the conserved F or W. Fields, in order: CDR3 length, V gene, clone size, J gene, D gene, CDR3 DNA, CDR3 protein. The D gene is left open where the match is weak. Size is omitted from some rows. Given values are once, few, many or a class for expanded clones.

15,TRBV5-1,once,TRBJ2-3,TRBD2,TGCGCCAGCAACGTCCTAGCGGGAGGAACAGATACGCAGTATTTT,CASNVLAGGTDTQYF
15,TRBV5-1,NA,TRBJ2-5,NA,TGCGCCAGCAGCTTGGGATCCGGGAACCAAGAGACCCAGTACTTC,CASSLGSGNQETQYF
12,TRBV19,NA,TRBJ1-2,NA,TGTGCCAGTAGAAGGGGGGCCTATGGCTACACCTTC,CASRRGAYGYTF
17,TRBV3-1,few,TRBJ2-1,TRBD2,TGTGCCAGCAGCCAAGAAGGCGGGACTAGCGGCTACAATGAGCAGTTCTTC,CASSQEGGTSGYNEQFF
11,TRBV6-2/TRBV6-3,NA,TRBJ2-5,NA,TGTGCCAGCAGGAGAGAGGGGGGCCAGTACTTC,CASRREGGQYF
14,TRBV19,NA,TRBJ2-7,TRBD1,TGTGCCAGCACCGACAGGGGGGCCTCGGGTGAGCAGTACTTC,CASTDRGASGEQYF
22,TRBV21-1,NA,TRBJ2-3,NA,TGTGCCAGCAGCAAAGAGGCGGCTTTTAAGCGGGGGGGGTCCCCGATCACAGATACGCAGTATTTT,CASSKEAAFKRGGSPITDTQYF
13,TRBV20-1,few,TRBJ2-7,NA,TGCAGTGCCCCTAGACTAGAAGTCTACGAGCAGTACTTC,CSAPRLEVYEQYF
15,TRBV12-3/TRBV12-4,NA,TRBJ2-3,TRBD2,TGTGCCAGCAGTATTACTAGCGGGAGTGCAGATACGCAGTATTTT,CASSITSGSADTQYF
16,TRBV27,NA,TRBJ1-1,NA,TGTGCCAGCAGTCTGGTTAGTATATCGGGGCGCACTGAAGCTTTCTTT,CASSLVSISGRTEAFF
16,TRBV9,few,TRBJ2-3,TRBD1,TGTGCCAGCAGTCATGAAGGACAGGGGGGGTTTGATACGCAGTATTTT,CASSHEGQGGFDTQYF
17,TRBV27,NA,TRBJ2-7,TRBD2,TGTGCCAGCATTGGACTAGCGGGAGGCCAGAGCTCCTACGAGCAGTACTTC,CASIGLAGGQSSYEQYF
14,TRBV28,NA,TRBJ2-7,NA,TGTGCCAGCGGCTTGGGGGGTCTCTCCTACGAGCAGTACTTC,CASGLGGLSYEQYF
15,TRBV6-1,NA,TRBJ2-3,TRBD1,TGTGCCAGCCATAGCAGGGGGCTTTACACAGATACGCAGTATTTT,CASHSRGLYTDTQYF
16,TRBV7-9,NA,TRBJ2-1,TRBD2,TGTGCCAGCAGCTTAGCTTTGGCTAGCGGGATCAATGAGCAGTTCTTC,CASSLALASGINEQFF
12,TRBV28,few,TRBJ1-6,NA,TGTGCCAGCAACGAGGGTAATTCACCCCTCCACTTT,CASNEGNSPLHF
18,TRBV20-1,few,TRBJ2-2,TRBD2,TGCAGTGCTAGAGATACGTTGACTAGCGGGGCCGTCACCGGGGAGCTGTTTTTT,CSARDTLTSGAVTGELFF
14,TRBV12-3/TRBV12-4,NA,TRBJ2-1,NA,TGTGCCAGCAGTAACAGGGTATCCTACAATGAGCAGTTCTTC,CASSNRVSYNEQFF
14,TRBV6-1,few,TRBJ2-7,NA,TGTGCCAGCAGACGGGGTAATAATCGGTACGAGCAGTACTTC,CASRRGNNRYEQYF
15,TRBV7-3,few,TRBJ2-6,NA,TGTGCCAGCAGCTTATTCCCCTCTGGGGCCAACGTCCTGACTTTC,CASSLFPSGANVLTF
15,TRBV5-1,few,TRBJ1-4,NA,TGCGCCAGCAGCTACTCCCTCGGGGCTAATGAAAAACTGTTTTTT,CASSYSLGANEKLFF
15,TRBV12-3/TRBV12-4,few,TRBJ1-6,NA,TGTGCCAGCAGTCAGACCGGACCCGTGAGTTCACCCCTCCACTTT,CASSQTGPVSSPLHF
17,TRBV5-1,NA,TRBJ2-5,TRBD2,TGCGCCAGCAGCGCCGGACTAGCGGGAGATGCGGTAGAGACCCAGTACTTC,CASSAGLAGDAVETQYF
14,TRBV5-1,NA,TRBJ2-1,TRBD1,TGCGCCAGCAGCTTCAGGGGGACGGGGAATGAGCAGTTCTTC,CASSFRGTGNEQFF
20,TRBV20-1,few,TRBJ2-2,NA,TGCAGTGCTAGGTTCCCCTTCGAGACGGCAGGACGATACAACACCGGGGAGCTGTTTTTT,CSARFPFETAGRYNTGELFF
18,TRBV3-1,few,TRBJ2-1,TRBD2,TGTGCCAGCAGCCCTCTGACTCGACTAGCGGGAGCCTACAATGAGCAGTTCTTC,CASSPLTRLAGAYNEQFF
17,TRBV4-2,NA,TRBJ2-7,TRBD2,TGTGCCAGCAGCCGATATACCCAAGCGGGATCCACCTACGAGCAGTACTTC,CASSRYTQAGSTYEQYF
14,TRBV20-1,NA,TRBJ2-7,TRBD2,TGCAGTGCTCGGCCGGGACTAGGAATGAGCGAGCAGTACTTC,CSARPGLGMSEQYF
14,TRBV9,few,TRBJ2-5,NA,TGTGCCAGCAGCGTAGTGGGCGGGCAAGAGACCCAGTACTTC,CASSVVGGQETQYF
21,TRBV4-1,few,TRBJ2-7,TRBD2,TGCGCCAGCAGCCAAGGCCCCATCGGGGGAGGGGTAAAAAGGAGCTCCTACGAGCAGTACTTC,CASSQGPIGGGVKRSSYEQYF
14,TRBV20-1,NA,TRBJ2-7,TRBD2,TGCAGTGCTAAGCCCGCGGGAGTCGGCTACGAGCAGTACTTC,CSAKPAGVGYEQYF
16,TRBV18,NA,TRBJ2-5,TRBD2,TGTGCCAGCTCACCCAGACTAGCGGGAGAGGGAGAGACCCAGTACTTC,CASSPRLAGEGETQYF
19,TRBV29-1,NA,TRBJ2-4,TRBD2,TGCAGCGTTGTGGCCGGCGGGGGGGCCGGGGACATAGCCAAAAACATTCAGTACTTC,CSVVAGGGAGDIAKNIQYF
16,TRBV20-1,NA,TRBJ1-4,NA,TGCAGTGCTTACCGCACCACAGGGAACACTAATGAAAAACTGTTTTTT,CSAYRTTGNTNEKLFF
15,TRBV6-5,NA,TRBJ1-6,TRBD1,TGTGCCAGCAGTTACAGGGGGGACAGGGAGCGGTACCTCCACTTT,CASSYRGDRERYLHF
14,TRBV3-1,once,TRBJ1-2,NA,TGTGCCAGCAGCCAAAGAGAGAGCTTCTATGGCTACACCTTC,CASSQRESFYGYTF
13,TRBV29-1,NA,TRBJ1-1,TRBD1,TGCAGCGTCCTCGGGACAGGGAGGACTGAAGCTTTCTTT,CSVLGTGRTEAFF
15,TRBV5-1,NA,TRBJ2-2,TRBD2,TGCGCCAGCGAGTCAAGCGGGAGTGGTAGCGGGGAGCTGTTTTTT,CASESSGSGSGELFF
14,TRBV5-1,NA,TRBJ2-7,TRBD2,TGCGCCAGCAGCTTGGGGCTCCAGGGAGGGGAGCAGTACTTC,CASSLGLQGGEQYF
14,TRBV7-2,NA,TRBJ1-6,TRBD1,TGTGCCAGCAGCCTGGACAGGGGGATTCCCACCCTCCACTTT,CASSLDRGIPTLHF
14,TRBV29-1,NA,TRBJ2-2,NA,TGCAGCGTTGAGGGTAGACTTAGCGGCGGGGAGCTGTTTTTT,CSVEGRLSGGELFF